This T cell receptor (beta chain) derives from a study of blood T cells in healthy people across ages. The CDR3 spans 13 residues. Trimming cost V 4 bases and J 5 bases, with 12 bases left between them. Germline loops: CDR1 SGHDT, CDR2 YYEEEE. A second roughly 7 to 12 cycle PCR used barcoded and J-beta primers. TCRdb processed the 5' RACE reads anew with MiXCR; each CDR3 protein has one entry. The sample carries 1.5 million or so distinct CDR3 sequences, roughly two fifths recorded once. Sequenced sample: blood. The rearrangement joins TRBV5-6 to TRBJ2-5, with D uncertain. This clonotype originated in a woman aged 18-29 years in good health. The CDR3 spells CASSVEGIETQYF. CDR3 sequence (DNA): TGTGCCAGCAGCGTGGAAGGGATCGAGACCCAGTACTTC.